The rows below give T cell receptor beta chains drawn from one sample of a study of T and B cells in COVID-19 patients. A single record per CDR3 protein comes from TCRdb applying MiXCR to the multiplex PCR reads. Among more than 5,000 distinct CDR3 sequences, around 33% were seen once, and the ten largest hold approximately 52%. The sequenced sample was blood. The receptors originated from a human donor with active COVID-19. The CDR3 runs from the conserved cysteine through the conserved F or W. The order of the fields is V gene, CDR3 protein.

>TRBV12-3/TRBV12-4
CASSWRREQTDTQYF
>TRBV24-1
CATSDRSTSSDEQFF
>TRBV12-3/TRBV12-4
CASSSGAGARADTQYF
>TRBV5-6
CASQRAGNQETQYF
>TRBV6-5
CASSRQGGLNTEAFF
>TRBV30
CAWSRPRTSGRTIPYEQYF
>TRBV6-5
CASRREDGYTF
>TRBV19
CASTRQGAGSNQPQHF
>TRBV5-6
CASSPGTGVYEQYF
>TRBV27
CASTGASTDTQYF
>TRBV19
CASSRSTGTDVYGYTF
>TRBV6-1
CASKAVNEQFF
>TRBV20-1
CSASRLDNEQFF
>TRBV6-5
CASSPRGDQPQHF
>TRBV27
CASSLTGGIPGELFF
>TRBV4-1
CASSHDYTGELFF
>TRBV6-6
CASSPPTGAYGYTF
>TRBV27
CASSPIENTEAFF
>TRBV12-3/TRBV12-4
CASTPLDGFENGYTF
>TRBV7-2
CASSLDPYNEQFF
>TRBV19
CASSKGLPYNQPQHF
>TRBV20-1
CSARRSVGRISEGYTF
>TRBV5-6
CASSSGGSPLHF
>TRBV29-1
CSSRRLNTEAFF
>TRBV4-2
CASSQELSKGGSLRNEQFF
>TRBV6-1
CASSPPRTSGARVKNIQYF
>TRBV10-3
CAISGTGGTGEQFF
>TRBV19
CASAGSTEAFF
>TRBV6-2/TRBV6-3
CASSLSGTLPEQYF
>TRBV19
CASSITGTNAEAFF
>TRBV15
CATSRDLVETQYF
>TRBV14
CASSTDPGASYYNEQFF
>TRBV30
CAWQRDLGEQFF
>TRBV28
CASSLFGTGGAVTEAFF
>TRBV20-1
CSMSGLASGEQYF
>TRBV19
CASKGRLNTEAFF
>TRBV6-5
CASSPWGVGEKLFF
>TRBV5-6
CASKFDSYNEQFF
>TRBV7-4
CASSLGGELGLEKETQYF
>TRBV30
CAWTSGRRFSTDTQYF
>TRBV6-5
CASSRLAGKDTQYF
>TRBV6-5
CASSYGGGGTYEQYF
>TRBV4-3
CASSQVTGVSTDTQYF
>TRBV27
CASSDRQGGELFF
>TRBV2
CASSGTAQETQYF